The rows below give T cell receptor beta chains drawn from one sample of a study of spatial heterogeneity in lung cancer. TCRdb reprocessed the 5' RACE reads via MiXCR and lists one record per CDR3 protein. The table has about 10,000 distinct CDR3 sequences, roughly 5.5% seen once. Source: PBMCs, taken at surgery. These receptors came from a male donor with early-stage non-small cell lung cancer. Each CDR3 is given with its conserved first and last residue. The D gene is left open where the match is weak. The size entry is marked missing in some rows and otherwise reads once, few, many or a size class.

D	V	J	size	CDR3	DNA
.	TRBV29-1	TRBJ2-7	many	CSVATESYEQYF	TGCAGCGTGGCGACAGAGTCCTACGAGCAGTACTTC
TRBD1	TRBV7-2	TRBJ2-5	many	CASSPRTGGTQETQYF	TGTGCCAGCAGCCCCAGGACAGGGGGAACTCAAGAGACCCAGTACTTC
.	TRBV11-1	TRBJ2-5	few	CASTEEGQETQYF	TGTGCCAGCACCGAAGAGGGCCAAGAGACCCAGTACTTC
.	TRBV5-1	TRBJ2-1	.	CASSLSGAVVDEQFF	TGCGCCAGCAGCTTGTCGGGGGCCGTTGTTGATGAGCAGTTCTTC
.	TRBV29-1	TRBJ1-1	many	CSVNQANTEAFF	TGCAGCGTCAATCAAGCGAACACTGAAGCTTTCTTT
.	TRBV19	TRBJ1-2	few	CASYQPGHPLPDYGYTF	TGTGCCAGTTATCAACCGGGTCATCCATTGCCCGACTATGGCTACACCTTC
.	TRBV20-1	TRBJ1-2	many	CSAREKAKNIANYGYTF	TGCAGTGCTAGAGAGAAGGCGAAGAATATCGCTAACTATGGCTACACCTTC
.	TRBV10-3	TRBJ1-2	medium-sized	CAISESGLRGYTF	TGTGCCATCAGTGAGTCGGGTCTGAGGGGCTACACCTTC
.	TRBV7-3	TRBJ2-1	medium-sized	CASSSQNGPNEQFF	TGTGCCAGCAGCTCACAAAATGGCCCCAATGAGCAGTTCTTC
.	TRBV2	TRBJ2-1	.	CASSDAPGGNEQFF	TGTGCCAGCAGTGATGCCCCCGGGGGTAATGAGCAGTTCTTC
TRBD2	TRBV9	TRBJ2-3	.	CASSASGSSTDTQYF	TGTGCCAGCAGCGCTAGCGGATCTAGCACAGATACGCAGTATTTT